A selection of T cell receptor beta chains follows, all from one sample in a study of shared clonotypes between healthy human individuals. Measured with immunoSEQ multiplex PCR; TCRdb has only the in-frame clones, and not every one. The profile shows almost 750,000 clones, 72% of them singletons. The sequenced material came from memory CD4+ T cells sorted from blood. The receptors were sampled from a woman under 40 in good health. Each CDR3 is given with its conserved first and last residue. The order of the fields is J gene, D gene, V gene, clone size, CDR3 DNA, CDR3 protein. D genes are given only for firm matches. Clone size appears in some rows only: once, few, many, or a class for an expanded clone.

TRBJ2-1 | NA | TRBV4-1 | NA | TGCGCCAGCAGCCATACTAGGAGCTCCTACAATGAGCAGTTCTTC | CASSHTRSSYNEQFF
TRBJ2-7 | NA | TRBV5-1 | NA | TGCGCCAGCAGCTGGACCATCACCCCCTACGAGCAGTACTTC | CASSWTITPYEQYF
TRBJ2-7 | TRBD1 | TRBV6-1 | NA | TGTGCCAGCAGTGGGAGACAGGGCTTCATCTCCTACGAGCAGTACTTC | CASSGRQGFISYEQYF
TRBJ1-1 | TRBD1 | TRBV6-1 | NA | TGTGCCAGCAGTTTTGCAGGGGGCAACACTGAAGCTTTCTTT | CASSFAGGNTEAFF
TRBJ1-5 | NA | TRBV2 | NA | TGTGCCAGCATGGGGGGTCCTAGCAGGGCTCAGCCCCAGCATTTT | CASMGGPSRAQPQHF
TRBJ1-1 | NA | TRBV9 | few | TGTGCCAGCAGCGTAGCGCGAGGGGGTATAACTTTCTTT | CASSVARGGITFF
TRBJ2-1 | TRBD1 | TRBV9 | NA | TGTGCCAGCAGCCTCCGACAGGGAATTTACAATGAGCAGTTCTTC | CASSLRQGIYNEQFF
TRBJ2-7 | TRBD2 | TRBV4-1 | few | TGCGCCAGCAGCCATCGGGCGGGACTAGCGGCCAGTGAGCAGTACTTC | CASSHRAGLAASEQYF
TRBJ1-2 | NA | TRBV7-9 | NA | TGTGCCAGCAGCTTAGGATCGGGAGGGGACTATGGCTACACCTTC | CASSLGSGGDYGYTF
TRBJ2-3 | TRBD2 | TRBV29-1 | NA | TGCAGCGTAGCGGGGTGGGGGAGCACAGATACGCAGTATTTT | CSVAGWGSTDTQYF
TRBJ2-1 | NA | TRBV30 | once | TGTGCCTGGAGTATTGGACTCAAATACAATGAGCAGTTCTTC | CAWSIGLKYNEQFF
TRBJ2-1 | TRBD1 | TRBV6-6 | NA | TGTGCCAGCAGCTCTCCGGGACAGGCCCATGAGCAGTTCTTC | CASSSPGQAHEQFF
TRBJ2-3 | NA | TRBV30 | NA | TGTGCCTGGAAGCAGGGATTGACAGATACGCAGTATTTT | CAWKQGLTDTQYF
TRBJ1-6 | NA | TRBV14 | few | TGTGCCAGCAGCCAAAACGAATCACCCCTCCACTTT | CASSQNESPLHF
TRBJ2-5 | NA | TRBV30 | once | TGTGCCTGGAGAATAAGGGGAAGTCAAGAGACCCAGTACTTC | CAWRIRGSQETQYF